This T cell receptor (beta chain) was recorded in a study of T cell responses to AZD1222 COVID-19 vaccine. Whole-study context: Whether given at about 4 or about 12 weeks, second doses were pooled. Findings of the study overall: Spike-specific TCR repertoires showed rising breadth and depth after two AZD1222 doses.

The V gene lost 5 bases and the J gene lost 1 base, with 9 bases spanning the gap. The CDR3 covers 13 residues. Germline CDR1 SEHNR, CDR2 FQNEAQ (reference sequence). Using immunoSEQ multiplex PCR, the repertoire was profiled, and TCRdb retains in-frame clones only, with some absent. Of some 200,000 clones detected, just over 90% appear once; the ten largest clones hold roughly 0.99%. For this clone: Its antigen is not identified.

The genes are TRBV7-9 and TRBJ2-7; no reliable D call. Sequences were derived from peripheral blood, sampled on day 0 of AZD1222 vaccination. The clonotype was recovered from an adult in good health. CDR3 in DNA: TGTGCCAGCAGCGCTATACCTTCCTACGAGCAGTACTTC. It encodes CASSAIPSYEQYF.